Presented here are 26 T cell receptor beta chains from one specimen sequenced in a study of T cell responses to AZD1222 COVID-19 vaccine. Measured with immunoSEQ multiplex PCR; TCRdb has only the in-frame clones, and not every one. The sample lists 90,000 to 100,000 clones, around 89% occurring once. The sequencing here drew on peripheral blood, taken on day 0 of AZD1222 vaccination. The receptor set was obtained from an adult in good health.

The rearrangement uses TRBV7-2 and TRBJ1-2; 8 bases are shared with TRBD1. Trimming removed 5 bases from V and 0 bases from J; junction bases left unmatched: 5. From germline, CDR1 is SGHTA and CDR2 FQGNSA. This CDR3 has 15 amino acids. CDR3: CASSPNRGTNYGYTF. The CDR3 nucleotides are TGTGCCAGCAGCCCCAACAGGGGGACTAACTATGGCTACACCTTC.

In this sample, this clone turned up a few times. The chain is built from TRBV6-5 and TRBJ1-4; 9 nucleotides line up with TRBD1. V shed 0 bases, J shed 8 bases, and the junction held 7 bases outside the gene matches. The CDR3 covers 16 residues. Germline V CDR1 and CDR2: MNHEY, SVGAGI. CDR3 sequence reads: CASSYSNRGTGEKLFF. CDR3 coding DNA: TGTGCCAGCAGTTACTCGAACCGGGGGACAGGGGAAAAACTGTTTTTT.

The chain combines TRBV5-1 with TRBJ1-4, with D possibly TRBD1 on 5 matching bases. The V end lost 0 bases, the J end lost 8 bases, and 11 bases lay between the germline ends. Germline V CDR1 and CDR2: SGHRS, YFSETQ. The CDR3 covers 14 residues. The CDR3 sequence: CASSLGSGNEKLFF. The CDR3 DNA reads TGCGCCAGCAGCTTGGGTTCAGGGAACGAAAAACTGTTTTTT.

The count of this clone is one. The V gene is TRBV7-2, the J gene TRBJ2-2; 9 nucleotides align to TRBD2. The CDR3 spans 15 residues. V lost 1 base, J lost 9 bases, and 6 bases stayed unmatched. Germline V gene sequence: CDR1 SGHTA, CDR2 FQGNSA. CDR3 bases: TGTGCCAGCAGCTTAGTAGGACTAGCGAGCAGGGAGCTGTTTTTT. Encoded protein: CASSLVGLASRELFF.

This chain uses TRBV7-2 with TRBJ1-5; 10 bases align to TRBD1. The CDR3 runs to 17 residues. V shed 5 bases, J shed 2 bases, and the junction held 9 bases outside the gene matches. Germline V lookup: CDR1 SGHTA, CDR2 FQGNSA. The CDR3 reads CASSSKQGTGGNQPQHF. In nucleotides, the CDR3 is TGTGCCAGCAGCAGTAAGCAGGGGACAGGGGGCAATCAGCCCCAGCATTTT.

Only one count was recorded for this clone. The chain links TRBV2 to TRBJ1-1; 7 bases align to TRBD1. J lost 1 base, V lost 3 bases, and 2 bases had no gene match. From germline, CDR1 is SNHLY and CDR2 FYNNEI. The CDR3 consists of 14 residues. This CDR3 is CASSDRTGNTEAFF. The CDR3 DNA is TGTGCCAGCAGTGATAGGACAGGGAACACTGAAGCTTTCTTT. Combining the CDR3 with reference TRBV2 and TRBJ1-1 gives the whole variable domain EPEVTQTPSHQVTQMGQEVILRCVPISNHLYFYWYRQILGQKVEFLVSFYNNEISEKSEIFDDQFSVERPDGSNFTLKIRSTKLEDSAMYFCASSDRTGNTEAFFGQGTRLTVV.

The V call is TRBV2, the J call TRBJ1-4, with D perhaps TRBD1 (5 bases). V dropped 10 bases and J dropped 0 bases, with 15 bases sitting between them. The CDR3 is made up of 15 amino acids. Germline V lookup: CDR1 SNHLY, CDR2 FYNNEI. The CDR3 DNA reads as TGTGCCACCTCGGCGGGGGGTGCAACTAATGAAAAACTGTTTTTT. This translates into CATSAGGATNEKLFF.

The J gene is TRBJ2-1, the V gene TRBV7-9; no clear D gene. Trimming removed 3 bases at V and 7 bases at J, with 19 bases between. This CDR3 has 16 amino acids. Germline V lookup: CDR1 SEHNR, CDR2 FQNEAQ (reference sequence). The CDR3 reads CASSFSNLGYPNEQFF. The DNA of the CDR3 is TGTGCCAGCAGCTTTTCAAACCTAGGATATCCTAATGAGCAGTTCTTC.

The chain has TRBV19 and TRBJ1-2; 9 bases align to TRBD1. This CDR3 region has 14 residues. V shed 3 bases, J shed 6 bases, and the junction held 5 bases outside the gene matches. Germline loops: CDR1 LNHDA, CDR2 SQIVND (reference sequence). In DNA, the CDR3 is TGTGCCAGTAGTATGGACAGGGGAGTTGATGGCTACACCTTC. Its translation is CASSMDRGVDGYTF.

This chain uses TRBV6-2 or TRBV6-3 with TRBJ1-5; 9 bases line up with TRBD1. The CDR3 runs 16 residues. With V trimmed by 6 bases and J by 6 bases, 12 bases remained unmatched. Per the germline V gene, CDR1 is MNHEY and CDR2 is SVGEGT. The CDR3 DNA follows: TGTGCCAGCAGCCCTCTGACAGGGGGGTTAGGTCAGCCCCAGCATTTT. This encodes CASSPLTGGLGQPQHF.

This chain uses TRBV6-6 with TRBJ2-2; D not resolved. The CDR3 covers 14 residues. The germline CDR1 and CDR2 sequences are MNHNY and SVGAGI (reference sequence). V shed 5 bases and J shed 5 bases, with 12 bases lying between them. The chain's CDR3 is CASSTPHQTGELFF. In nucleotides, the CDR3 is TGTGCCAGCAGTACCCCTCATCAAACCGGGGAGCTGTTTTTT.

This chain joins TRBV5-1 and TRBJ2-1, with D perhaps being TRBD1 or TRBD2 (6 bases each). Germline lookup yields CDR1 SGHRS and CDR2 YFSETQ. CDR3 length: 15 amino acids. Between the trimmed V and J ends, which lost 4 bases and 4 bases, there was a span of 15 bases. In DNA form, the CDR3 reads TGCGCCAGCAGCGTTATGGGGGGCGAATACAATGAGCAGTTCTTC. This encodes CASSVMGGEYNEQFF.

The chain couples TRBV7-9 to TRBJ1-1; perhaps TRBD1 as D (5 bases). Germline CDR1 is SEHNR and CDR2 is FQNEAQ (reference sequence). V was pared by 2 bases and J by 4 bases, with 8 bases between. The length of the CDR3 is 13 residues. The CDR3 region has the DNA TGTGCCAGCAGCTTACAGGGAGGCACTGAAGCTTTCTTT. Protein sequence: CASSLQGGTEAFF. Drawing the rest from reference TRBV7-9 and TRBJ1-1, the complete variable domain is DTGVSQNPRHKITKRGQNVTFRCDPISEHNRLYWYRQTLGQGPEFLTYFQNEAQLEKSRLLSDRFSAERPKGSFSTLEIQRTEQGDSAMYLCASSLQGGTEAFFGQGTRLTVV.

The V gene is TRBV5-1, the J gene TRBJ1-6; the D is unclear. Between the trimmed V and J ends, which lost 9 bases and 0 bases, there was a span of 13 bases. The CDR3 has 15 amino acids. The germline V gene encodes CDR1 SGHRS and CDR2 YFSETQ. CDR3 protein: CATRDQSSYNSPLHF. The CDR3 nucleotides read TGCGCCACCAGAGATCAGAGCTCCTATAATTCACCCCTCCACTTT.

The chain employs TRBV27 and TRBJ2-5; D may be TRBD2 (5 bases). CDR3 length equals 13 residues. The V end lost 3 bases, the J end lost 5 bases, and 10 bases lay between the germline ends. Germline V gene sequence: CDR1 MNHEY, CDR2 SMNVEV (reference sequence). This chain's CDR3 is CASSFWGAETQYF. The CDR3 bases are TGTGCCAGCAGTTTCTGGGGAGCGGAGACCCAGTACTTC.

The chain recombines TRBV27 with TRBJ1-2; 7 positions match TRBD1. CDR1 is MNHEY, CDR2 SMNVEV, per germline (reference sequence). The CDR3 spans 17 residues. The V segment lost 5 bases and the J segment 6 bases; nucleotides outside the gene matches: 18. The chain's CDR3 is CASSPVVNNRGSDGYTF. CDR3 nucleotides: TGTGCCAGCAGTCCAGTCGTTAATAACAGGGGCTCGGATGGCTACACCTTC.

The chain employs TRBV14 and TRBJ1-3; a possible D gene is TRBD1 (5 bases). The germline gives CDR1 SGHDN, CDR2 FVKESK. The CDR3 sequence is 16 residues long. The V and J ends lost 2 bases and 0 bases respectively, with 11 bases between them. The CDR3: CASSQSRDRSGNTIYF. The CDR3 DNA sequence: TGTGCCAGCAGCCAATCCAGGGACCGCTCTGGAAACACCATATATTTT.

There are a few counts of this clone. This CDR3 is also generated by other DNA sequences in the sample. The genes are TRBV6-1 and TRBJ2-3; perhaps TRBD2 as D (7 bases). Trimming removed 1 base from V and 1 base from J, with 12 bases in between. Germline V gene sequence: CDR1 MNHNS, CDR2 SASEGT. The CDR3 is 16 residues long. The CDR3: CASSEGAGGRTDTQYF. CDR3 sequence (DNA): TGTGCCAGCAGTGAAGGGGCCGGGGGGCGCACAGATACGCAGTATTTT.

The chain joins TRBV28 to TRBJ2-2; D gene ambiguous. The V end was cut by 5 bases, the J end by 1 base, with 5 bases between. The CDR3 length is 13 residues. The germline gives CDR1 MDHEN, CDR2 SYDVKM. CDR3 bases: TGTGCCAGCAGTCTTCAGAACACCGGGGAGCTGTTTTTT. Encoded protein: CASSLQNTGELFF.

This chain uses TRBV2 with TRBJ1-2, with D possibly being TRBD1 (6 bases). The CDR3 sequence is 18 residues long. Germline V gene data show CDR1 as SNHLY and CDR2 as FYNNEI. The V end was cut by 7 bases, the J end by 4 bases, with 28 bases between. CDR3 bases: TGTGCCAGCAATCCGAGACCCCGACCGGGACAACAACTCTATGGCTACACCTTC. Protein product: CASNPRPRPGQQLYGYTF.

This clone occurred a few times. This chain links TRBV7-2 with TRBJ1-2; D unclear. Looked up from germline, CDR1 is SGHTA and CDR2 is FQGNSA. The CDR3 covers 14 residues. V gave up 1 base and J gave up 6 bases, with 12 bases separating them. As DNA, the CDR3 is TGTGCCAGCAGCTTAGATGGGAACTTGGATGGCTACACCTTC. It translates to CASSLDGNLDGYTF.

The CDR3 DNA sequence: TGTGCCAGCAGTCTAGGGGGCGAGGGCAATCAGCCCCAGCATTTT. Translation gives CASSLGGEGNQPQHF. This chain connects TRBV2 to TRBJ1-5; 7 bases align to TRBD1. Losses at the gene ends were 5 bases for V and 2 bases for J; bases not matched to a gene: 6. The germline V gene encodes CDR1 SNHLY and CDR2 FYNNEI. CDR3 length: 15 amino acids.

The chain uses TRBV5-1 and TRBJ2-7; no definite D call. The V end lost 0 bases, the J end lost 3 bases, and 7 bases lay between the germline ends. Germline assignment: CDR1 SGHRS and CDR2 YFSETQ. CDR3 length: 13 residues. For the CDR3, the DNA is TGCGCCAGCAGCTTGGACGGTTACTACGAGCAGTACTTC. Protein product: CASSLDGYYEQYF. The full variable domain, with the rest looked up from reference TRBV5-1 and TRBJ2-7, is KAGVTQTPRYLIKTRGQQVTLSCSPISGHRSVSWYQQTPGQGLQFLFEYFSETQRNKGNFPGRFSGRQFSNSRSEMNVSTLELGDSALYLCASSLDGYYEQYFGPGTRLTVT.

This chain uses TRBV19 with TRBJ2-7, with a tentative D call TRBD2 (5 bases). This CDR3 is 12 amino acids long. Germline V gene sequence: CDR1 LNHDA, CDR2 SQIVND (reference sequence). Trimming took off 6 bases at V and 3 bases at J, with 9 bases between the two ends. The CDR3 region has the DNA TGTGCCAGTAGCGGAGGCAGCTACGAGCAGTACTTC. This encodes CASSGGSYEQYF.

This chain connects TRBV29-1 to TRBJ2-7; 7 nucleotides line up with TRBD1. The CDR3 contains 12 residues. The ends lost 4 bases at V and 3 bases at J; junction bases unmatched: 3. From germline, CDR1 is SQVTM and CDR2 ANQGSEA. The CDR3 sequence is CSVVPGGYEQYF. In DNA form, the CDR3 reads TGCAGCGTTGTACCAGGGGGCTACGAGCAGTACTTC.

The gene calls are TRBV5-1 and TRBJ2-7; 11 nucleotides line up with TRBD1. Germline CDR1 is SGHRS and CDR2 is YFSETQ. This CDR3 spans 15 amino acids. V was pared by 4 bases and J by 4 bases, with 7 bases of the junction left unmatched. The CDR3 sequence: CASSPGGTGGYEQYF. DNA for the CDR3: TGCGCCAGCAGCCCCGGAGGGACAGGGGGATACGAGCAGTACTTC. Drawing the rest from reference TRBV5-1 and TRBJ2-7, the complete variable domain is KAGVTQTPRYLIKTRGQQVTLSCSPISGHRSVSWYQQTPGQGLQFLFEYFSETQRNKGNFPGRFSGRQFSNSRSEMNVSTLELGDSALYLCASSPGGTGGYEQYFGPGTRLTVT.